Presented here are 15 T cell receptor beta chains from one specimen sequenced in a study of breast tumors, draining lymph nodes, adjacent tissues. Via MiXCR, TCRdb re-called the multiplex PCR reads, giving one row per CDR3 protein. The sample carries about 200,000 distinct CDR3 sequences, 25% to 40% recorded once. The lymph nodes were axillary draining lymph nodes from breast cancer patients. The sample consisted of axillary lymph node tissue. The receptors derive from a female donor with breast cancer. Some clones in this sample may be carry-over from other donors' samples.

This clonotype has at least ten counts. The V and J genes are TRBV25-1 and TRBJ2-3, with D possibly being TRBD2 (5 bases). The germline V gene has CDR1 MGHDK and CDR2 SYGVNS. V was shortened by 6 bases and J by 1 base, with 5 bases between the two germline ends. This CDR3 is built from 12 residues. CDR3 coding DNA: TGTGCCAGCAGGAGGGGCACAGATACGCAGTATTTT. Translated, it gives CASRRGTDTQYF. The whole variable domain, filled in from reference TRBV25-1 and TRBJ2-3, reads EADIYQTPRYLVIGTGKKITLECSQTMGHDKMYWYQQDPGMELHLIHYSYGVNSTEKGDLSSESTVSRIRTEHFPLTLESARPSHTSQYLCASRRGTDTQYFGPGTRLTVL.

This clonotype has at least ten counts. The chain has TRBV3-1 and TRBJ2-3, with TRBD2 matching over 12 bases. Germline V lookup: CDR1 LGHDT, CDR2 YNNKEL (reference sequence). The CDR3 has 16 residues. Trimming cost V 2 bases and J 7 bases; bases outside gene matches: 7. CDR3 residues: CASSQLAGGPGNTQYF. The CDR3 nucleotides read TGTGCCAGCAGCCAACTAGCGGGAGGGCCCGGGAATACGCAGTATTTT.

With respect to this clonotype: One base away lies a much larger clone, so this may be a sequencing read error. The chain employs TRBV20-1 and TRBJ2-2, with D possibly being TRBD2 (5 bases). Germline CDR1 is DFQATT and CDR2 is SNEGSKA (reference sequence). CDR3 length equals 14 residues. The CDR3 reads CSARDRKYTGKLFF. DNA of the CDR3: TGCAGTGCTAGAGATCGGAAGTACACCGGGAAGCTGTTTTTT.

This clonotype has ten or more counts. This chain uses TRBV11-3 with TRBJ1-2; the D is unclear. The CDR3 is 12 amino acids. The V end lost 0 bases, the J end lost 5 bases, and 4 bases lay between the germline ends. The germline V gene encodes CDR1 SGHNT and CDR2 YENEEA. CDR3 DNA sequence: TGTGCCAGCAGCTTAGATGGGTATGGCTACACCTTC. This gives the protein CASSLDGYGYTF. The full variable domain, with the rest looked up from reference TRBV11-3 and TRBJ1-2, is EAGVVQSPRYKIIEKKQPVAFWCNPISGHNTLYWYLQNLGQGPELLIRYENEEAVDDSQLPKDRFSAERLKGVDSTLKIQPAELGDSAVYLCASSLDGYGYTFGSGTRLTVV.

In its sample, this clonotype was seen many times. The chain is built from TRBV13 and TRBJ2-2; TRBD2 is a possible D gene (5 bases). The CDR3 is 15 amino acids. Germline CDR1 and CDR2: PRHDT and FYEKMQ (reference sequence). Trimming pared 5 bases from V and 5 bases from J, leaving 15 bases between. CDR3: CASSVSGRGTGELFF. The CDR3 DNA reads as TGTGCCAGCAGCGTTTCGGGCCGAGGGACCGGGGAGCTGTTTTTT.

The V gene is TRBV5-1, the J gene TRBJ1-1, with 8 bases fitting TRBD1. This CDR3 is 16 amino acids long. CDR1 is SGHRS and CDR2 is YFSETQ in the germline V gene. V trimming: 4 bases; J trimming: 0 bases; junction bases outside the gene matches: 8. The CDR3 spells CASSPRQGTMNTEAFF. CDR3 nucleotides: TGCGCCAGCAGCCCGCGACAGGGGACAATGAACACTGAAGCTTTCTTT.

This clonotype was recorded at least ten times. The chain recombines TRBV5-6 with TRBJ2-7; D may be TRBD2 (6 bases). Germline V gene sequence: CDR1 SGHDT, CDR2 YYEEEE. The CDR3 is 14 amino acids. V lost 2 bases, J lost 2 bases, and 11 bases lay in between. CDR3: CASSLGGPTYEQYF. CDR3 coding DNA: TGTGCCAGCAGCTTAGGAGGGCCAACCTACGAGCAGTACTTC.

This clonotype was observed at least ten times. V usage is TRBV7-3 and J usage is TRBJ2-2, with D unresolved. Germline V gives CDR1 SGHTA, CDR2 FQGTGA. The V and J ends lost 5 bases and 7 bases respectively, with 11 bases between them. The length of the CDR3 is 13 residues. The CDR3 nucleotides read TGTGCCAGCAGCCCCCTCAGAGGCGGGGAGCTGTTTTTT. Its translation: CASSPLRGGELFF.

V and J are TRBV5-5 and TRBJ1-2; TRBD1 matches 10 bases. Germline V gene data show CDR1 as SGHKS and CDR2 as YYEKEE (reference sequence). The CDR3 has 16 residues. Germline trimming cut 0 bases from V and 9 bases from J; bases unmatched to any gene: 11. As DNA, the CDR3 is TGTGCCAGCAGCTTGGATCCGGGACAGGGGTTTAATAGCTACACCTTC. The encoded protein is CASSLDPGQGFNSYTF.

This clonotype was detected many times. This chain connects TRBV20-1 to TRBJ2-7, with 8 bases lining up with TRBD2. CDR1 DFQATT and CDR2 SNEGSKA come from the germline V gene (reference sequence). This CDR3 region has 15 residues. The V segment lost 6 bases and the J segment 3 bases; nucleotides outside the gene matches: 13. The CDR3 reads CSAPNREGQNYEQYF. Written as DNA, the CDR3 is TGCAGTGCGCCAAATCGGGAGGGACAAAACTACGAGCAGTACTTC.

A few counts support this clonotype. CDR3 protein: CASSLGGGQPQHF. The CDR3 region has the DNA TGTGCCAGCTCACTAGGGGGGGGACAGCCCCAGCATTTT. This chain connects TRBV18 to TRBJ1-5, with D perhaps TRBD1 (6 bases). Trimming pared 4 bases from V and 7 bases from J, leaving 11 bases between. The CDR3 totals 13 residues. Germline assignment: CDR1 KGHSH and CDR2 LQKENI.

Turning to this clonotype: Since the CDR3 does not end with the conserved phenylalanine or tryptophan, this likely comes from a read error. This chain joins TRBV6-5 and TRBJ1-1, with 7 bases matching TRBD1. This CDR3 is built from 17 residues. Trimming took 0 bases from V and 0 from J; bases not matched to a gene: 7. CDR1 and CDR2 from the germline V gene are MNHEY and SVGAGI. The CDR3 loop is CASSYSGQATMNTEAFC. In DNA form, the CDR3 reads TGTGCCAGCAGTTACTCTGGACAGGCTACTATGAACACTGAAGCTTTCTGT.

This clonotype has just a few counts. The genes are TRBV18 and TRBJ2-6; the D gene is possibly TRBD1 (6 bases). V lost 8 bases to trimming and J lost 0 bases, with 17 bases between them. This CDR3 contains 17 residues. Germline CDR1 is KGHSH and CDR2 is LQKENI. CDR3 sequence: CASPFRGSPSGANVLTF. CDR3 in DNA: TGTGCCAGCCCATTCAGGGGCTCCCCCTCTGGGGCCAACGTCCTGACTTTC.

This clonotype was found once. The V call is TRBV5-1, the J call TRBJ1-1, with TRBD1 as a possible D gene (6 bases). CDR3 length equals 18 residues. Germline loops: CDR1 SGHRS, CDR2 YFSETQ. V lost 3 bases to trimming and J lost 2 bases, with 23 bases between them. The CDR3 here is CASSSGIAGARRNTEAFF. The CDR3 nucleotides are TGCGCCAGCAGCTCCGGCATTGCGGGGGCACGCAGAAACACTGAAGCTTTCTTT.

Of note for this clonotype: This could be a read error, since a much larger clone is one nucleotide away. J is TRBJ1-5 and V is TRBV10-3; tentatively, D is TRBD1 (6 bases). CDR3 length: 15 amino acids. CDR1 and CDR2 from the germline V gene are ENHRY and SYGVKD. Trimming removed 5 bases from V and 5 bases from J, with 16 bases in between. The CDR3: CAISSGTNLDQPQHF. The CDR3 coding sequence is TGTGCCATCAGTTCCGGGACAAACCTAGATCAGCCCCAGCATTTT.